This is a list of T cell receptor beta chains from one sample in a study of blood T cell repertoires in COVID-19. Sequencing was performed with immunoSEQ multiplex PCR; in TCRdb, only in-frame clones are kept and a portion is missing. Here the sample spans hundreds of thousands of clones, 80% to 90% being singletons. The sequencing sample was made of PBMCs or T cells enriched from blood (not recorded which). The receptors stem from a man between 18 and 29 years old who had recovered from COVID-19. CDR3s include the opening cysteine and the closing phenylalanine or tryptophan. The D gene is left open where the match is weak. Some rows mark clone size as missing; the rest say once, few, many or name a class of expanded clone.

TRBV11-2	TRBJ1-1	-	-	CASSTQGNTEAFF	TGTGCCAGCAGCACACAGGGGAACACTGAAGCTTTCTTT
TRBV7-2	TRBJ1-5	-	-	CASSLARGQPQHF	TGTGCCAGCAGCTTAGCTCGCGGTCAGCCCCAGCATTTT
TRBV7-9	TRBJ1-1	TRBD1	-	CASSSGQANTEAFF	TGTGCCAGCAGTTCGGGACAGGCTAACACTGAAGCTTTCTTT
TRBV3-1/TRBV3-2	TRBJ1-5	-	-	CASSQERVSQPQHF	TGTGCCAGCAGCCAAGAACGGGTCAGTCAGCCCCAGCATTTT
TRBV10-3	TRBJ1-2	TRBD1	-	CATHRQGEDYGYTF	TGTGCCACGCATCGACAGGGGGAGGACTATGGCTACACCTTC
TRBV3-1/TRBV3-2	TRBJ1-1	-	-	CASSQGLNTEAFF	TGTGCCAGCAGCCAAGGCCTAAATACTGAAGCTTTCTTT
TRBV30	TRBJ2-7	TRBD1	-	CAWRSGQGINEQYF	TGTGCCTGGAGGTCCGGACAGGGGATAAACGAGCAGTACTTC
TRBV29-1	TRBJ1-1	-	-	CSVDEGNTEAFF	TGCAGCGTTGACGAGGGAAACACTGAAGCTTTCTTT
TRBV5-4	TRBJ2-1	TRBD2	-	CASSLATSGGYNEQFF	TGTGCCAGCAGCTTGGCAACTAGCGGAGGGTACAATGAGCAGTTCTTC
TRBV5-6	TRBJ2-7	-	-	CASSETETYEQYF	TGTGCCAGCAGTGAGACAGAAACCTACGAGCAGTACTTC
TRBV5-1	TRBJ1-2	-	-	CASQEGSTGANYGYTF	TGCGCCAGCCAGGAAGGGTCGACAGGTGCTAACTATGGCTACACCTTC
TRBV4-2	TRBJ2-5	-	once	CASSQEGEAGGSETQYF	TGTGCCAGCAGCCAAGAAGGCGAAGCAGGGGGGTCCGAGACCCAGTACTTC
TRBV4-2	TRBJ2-1	TRBD1	-	CASSQQGDIDEQFF	TGTGCCAGCAGCCAACAGGGGGATATTGATGAGCAGTTCTTC
TRBV11-3	TRBJ1-3	-	-	CASSWSSGNTIYF	TGTGCCAGCAGCTGGAGCTCTGGAAACACCATATATTTT
TRBV7-4	TRBJ2-2	TRBD2	-	CASSLASGRSWGELFF	TGTGCCAGCAGCTTAGCTAGCGGGAGATCGTGGGGAGAGCTGTTTTTT
TRBV5-1	TRBJ2-5	-	-	CASSLAGSRGETQYF	TGCGCCAGCAGCTTAGCGGGATCCAGGGGAGAGACCCAGTACTTC
TRBV14	TRBJ1-4	-	few	CASSPRATNEKLFF	TGTGCCAGCAGCCCTCGCGCAACTAATGAAAAACTGTTTTTT
TRBV27	TRBJ2-7	TRBD1	-	CASSKPLRTGGYEQYF	TGTGCCAGCAGCAAACCCCTTCGGACAGGGGGCTACGAGCAGTACTTC
TRBV7-8	TRBJ2-1	TRBD1	-	CASSSGQGINNEQFF	TGTGCCAGCAGCTCGGGACAGGGCATCAACAATGAGCAGTTCTTC
TRBV27	TRBJ1-6	-	-	CASSFQGRGSPLHF	TGTGCCAGCAGTTTTCAAGGGCGGGGTTCACCCCTCCACTTT
TRBV9	TRBJ2-1	TRBD1	once	CASSVGRGFFDEQFF	TGTGCCAGCAGCGTAGGCAGGGGGTTTTTCGATGAGCAGTTCTTC
TRBV7-2	TRBJ1-1	TRBD1	-	CASRSTGVNTEAFF	TGTGCCAGCAGGTCCACAGGGGTAAACACTGAAGCTTTCTTT
TRBV29-1	TRBJ1-1	-	-	CSVVAENTEAFF	TGCAGCGTTGTCGCGGAGAACACTGAAGCTTTCTTT
TRBV11-2	TRBJ1-5	-	-	CASSSTGLGLHLQPQHF	TGTGCCAGCAGCTCAACAGGGTTAGGGCTACACCTTCAGCCCCAGCATTTT
TRBV24-1	TRBJ1-1	TRBD1	-	CATSDPRQGDTEAFF	TGTGCCACCAGTGATCCAAGACAGGGTGACACTGAAGCTTTCTTT
TRBV6-5	TRBJ2-5	TRBD2	-	CASSGGLAGAETQYF	TGTGCCAGCAGCGGAGGACTAGCGGGAGCAGAGACCCAGTACTTC
TRBV2	TRBJ2-7	TRBD1	-	CASRGTGGYEQYF	TGTGCCAGCAGGGGGACAGGCGGGTACGAGCAGTACTTC
TRBV3-1/TRBV3-2	TRBJ2-1	-	-	CASSPPRDFANEQFF	TGTGCCAGCAGCCCTCCTCGGGACTTCGCCAATGAGCAGTTCTTC
TRBV18	TRBJ2-3	-	-	CASSAGDTQYF	TGTGCCAGCTCGGCGGGAGATACGCAGTATTTT
TRBV28	TRBJ1-2	-	-	CASSLRSFGGYTF	TGTGCCAGCAGTTTGAGGAGTTTTGGCGGCTACACCTTC
TRBV18	TRBJ2-7	TRBD1	-	CASSPAGTDYEQYF	TGTGCCAGCTCACCGGCCGGGACAGACTACGAGCAGTACTTC
TRBV2	TRBJ2-3	TRBD2	-	CASSTMGAGVSTDTQYF	TGTGCCAGCAGTACCATGGGAGCGGGAGTGAGCACAGATACGCAGTATTTT
TRBV5-5	TRBJ2-7	-	-	CASSLVQGAEQYF	TGTGCCAGCAGCTTAGTACAGGGTGCCGAGCAGTACTTC
TRBV2	TRBJ1-2	TRBD1	-	CASSGPGTGKYPDGYTF	TGTGCCAGCAGTGGTCCCGGGACAGGAAAGTATCCGGACGGCTACACCTTC
TRBV7-8	TRBJ1-5	TRBD1	-	CASSLGTGRATQPQHF	TGTGCCAGCAGCTTAGGGACAGGGAGGGCGACTCAGCCCCAGCATTTT
TRBV11-2	TRBJ2-3	-	-	CASSSQEVGTDTQYF	TGTGCCAGCAGCTCCCAGGAGGTCGGCACAGATACGCAGTATTTT
TRBV15	TRBJ2-4	TRBD2	-	CATSRDGLAGRNIQYF	TGTGCCACCAGCAGAGACGGACTAGCAGGGAGAAACATTCAGTACTTC
TRBV5-1	TRBJ2-3	TRBD2	-	CASSLGIAGVGDTQYF	TGCGCCAGCAGCTTGGGTATTGCGGGAGTTGGAGATACGCAGTATTTT
TRBV28	TRBJ1-4	-	-	CASMRTTNEKLFF	TGTGCCAGCATGCGGACAACTAATGAAAAACTGTTTTTT
TRBV5-1	TRBJ2-7	-	-	CASSLGQGVYEQYF	TGCGCCAGCAGCTTGGGTCAGGGTGTCTACGAGCAGTACTTC
TRBV30	TRBJ1-6	TRBD1	-	CASETGGSPLHF	TGTGCCTCAGAAACAGGGGGTTCACCCCTCCACTTT
TRBV5-1	TRBJ2-1	TRBD1	once	CASSLERGQEAEQFF	TGCGCCAGCAGCTTGGAGAGGGGGCAAGAGGCTGAGCAGTTCTTC
TRBV15	TRBJ2-2	-	-	CATSRELGRGGELFF	TGTGCCACCAGCAGAGAACTGGGTAGAGGTGGGGAGCTGTTTTTT
TRBV2	TRBJ2-7	TRBD2	-	CAGTTSGFYEQYF	TGTGCCGGGACGACTAGCGGTTTTTACGAGCAGTACTTC
TRBV5-8	TRBJ2-1	-	-	CASSWGDSRNEQFF	TGTGCCAGCAGCTGGGGGGACTCGAGAAATGAGCAGTTCTTC
TRBV12-1	TRBJ1-5	-	-	CASSYQGCYSNQPQHF	TGTGCCAGCAGCTATCAGGGGTGCTATAGCAATCAGCCCCAGCATTTT
TRBV20-1	TRBJ1-1	-	-	CSASATGNTEAFF	TGCAGTGCTAGTGCTACAGGGAACACTGAAGCTTTCTTT
TRBV10-2	TRBJ2-5	TRBD2	-	CASRSGLAGAGYF	TGCGCCAGCCGCTCTGGACTAGCGGGAGCAGGGTACTTC
TRBV6-2/TRBV6-3	TRBJ1-2	-	once	CASSYTDYGYTF	TGTGCCAGCAGTTATACGGACTATGGCTACACCTTC
TRBV11-2	TRBJ2-7	TRBD1	-	CASSLVGAGTGSYEQYF	TGTGCCAGCAGCTTAGTAGGCGCCGGGACAGGGTCCTACGAGCAGTACTTC
TRBV12-3/TRBV12-4	TRBJ1-2	-	-	CASTLRGGGGYTF	TGTGCCAGCACCCTCCGGGGTGGAGGCGGCTACACCTTC
TRBV19	TRBJ2-3	-	once	CASTSRGAGTDTQYF	TGTGCCAGTACCTCCAGGGGGGCAGGGACAGATACGCAGTATTTT
TRBV28	TRBJ2-7	TRBD2	-	CASSSPVAGASYEQYF	TGTGCCAGCAGTTCCCCCGTAGCGGGAGCCTCCTACGAGCAGTACTTC
TRBV20-1	TRBJ2-7	TRBD1	few	CSASLVGTGVAYEQYF	TGCAGTGCTAGTCTGGTCGGGACAGGGGTGGCCTACGAGCAGTACTTC
TRBV30	TRBJ1-1	-	-	CAWTSWNTEAFF	TGTGCCTGGACCTCGTGGAACACTGAAGCTTTCTTT